This T cell receptor beta chain was recorded in a study of cytomegalovirus exposure and HLA in healthy donors. Study outcomes and limitations: A prior analysis recorded that most TCR beta V segments were productive about 90% or about 30% of the time. The number of N-insertions in an Asian-associated ancestry cluster was reportedly below the approximately 680-donor mean in a later analysis.

In nominal health when sampled, donors likely had unrecorded immune exposures nonetheless. PCR primers comprised 60 Vbeta and 13 Jbeta primers. Generated by immunoSEQ multiplex PCR, the TCRdb table keeps only in-frame clones and is missing some. The sample consists of about 120,000 clones, about 11% of them appearing once. The CDR3 sequence is 16 residues long. Germline loops: CDR1 SGHVS, CDR2 FNYEAQ. V was trimmed by 3 bases and J by 7 bases, leaving 18 bases between them. A few counts support this clone. What it recognizes is unknown. Material: PBMCs. The sequence derives from a woman aged 18-29 years in good health and CMV-seropositive. The chain carries TRBV7-6 and TRBJ2-2; D is unclear. The DNA of the CDR3 is TGTGCCAGCAGCTTGTCTCCCCCGAGGTTACACGGGGAGCTGTTTTTT. This translates into CASSLSPPRLHGELFF. Complete variable domain (other parts from reference TRBV7-6 and TRBJ2-2): GAGVSQSPRYKVTKRGQDVALRCDPISGHVSLYWYRQALGQGPEFLTYFNYEAQQDKSGLPNDRFSAERPEGSISTLTIQRTEQRDSAMYRCASSLSPPRLHGELFFGEGSRLTVL.